The 30 T cell receptor beta chains reported below all come from one sample, sequenced in a study of radiotherapy plus CTLA-4 blockade in lung cancer. Assay: immunoSEQ multiplex PCR; the TCRdb copy retains only in-frame clones and omits some. Among about 73,000 clones listed, 87% were seen once. The sequences come from peripheral blood, collected from a patient treated with radiotherapy plus ipilimumab. The receptors stem from a human donor with non-small cell lung cancer that progressed on radiotherapy plus ipilimumab.

Here the CDR3 reads CASIAGLNTGELFF. The CDR3 nucleotides are TGTGCCAGCATCGCAGGGTTGAACACCGGGGAGCTGTTTTTT. This chain connects TRBV28 to TRBJ2-2, with D perhaps matching TRBD1 (5 bases). Germline V lookup: CDR1 MDHEN, CDR2 SYDVKM. CDR3 length: 14 amino acids. V was trimmed by 7 bases and J by 1 base, leaving 10 bases between them.

V is TRBV7-3 and J is TRBJ2-7, with 10 bases fitting TRBD1. V lost 5 bases and J lost 2; bases outside the gene matches: 3. The CDR3 loop spans 14 amino acids. CDR1 is SGHTA, CDR2 FQGTGA, per germline. The CDR3 nucleotides are TGTGCCAGCAGCACCGGACAGGGGGCCTACGAGCAGTACTTC. Encoded protein: CASSTGQGAYEQYF.

This chain links TRBV7-6 with TRBJ2-5, with 9 bases fitting TRBD1. Germline V gene data show CDR1 as SGHVS and CDR2 as FNYEAQ. J was trimmed by 5 bases and V by 1 base; bases with no gene match: 5. This CDR3 region has 15 residues. Here the CDR3 reads CASSLGQGVTETQYF. The CDR3 nucleotides are TGTGCCAGCAGCTTAGGACAGGGGGTCACGGAGACCCAGTACTTC.

The sample holds one count of this clone. The chain joins TRBV11-1 to TRBJ2-7, with D tentatively TRBD1 (5 bases). The CDR3 consists of 14 residues. V was clipped by 4 bases and J by 8 bases, with 18 bases between them. Germline CDR1 SGHAT, CDR2 FQDESV (reference sequence). The CDR3 spells CASSYGPQGAKQYV. CDR3 DNA sequence: TGTGCCAGCAGCTACGGGCCACAAGGGGCCAAGCAGTACGTC.

A single count supports this clone. V and J are TRBV11-3 and TRBJ2-7; D gene unclear. The CDR3 extends over 14 amino acids. Germline CDR1 and CDR2: SGHNT and YENEEA. The germline V and J ends were trimmed by 5 bases and 2 bases, with 13 bases remaining between them. CDR3 region: CASSLNNSTYEQYF. CDR3 nucleotides: TGTGCCAGCAGCCTAAATAACAGCACCTACGAGCAGTACTTC. Using reference TRBV11-3 and TRBJ2-7 for the parts outside the CDR3, the full variable domain is EAGVVQSPRYKIIEKKQPVAFWCNPISGHNTLYWYLQNLGQGPELLIRYENEEAVDDSQLPKDRFSAERLKGVDSTLKIQPAELGDSAVYLCASSLNNSTYEQYFGPGTRLTVT.

The chain combines TRBV18 with TRBJ1-1; 7 bases agree with TRBD1. Germline loops: CDR1 KGHSH, CDR2 LQKENI. The trim removed 3 bases at V and 7 bases at J, leaving 5 bases unmatched. CDR3 length equals 13 residues. The CDR3 region has the DNA TGTGCCAGCTCACCCCGACAGGGTGGTGAAGCTTTCTTT. Amino acid sequence: CASSPRQGGEAFF. Supplemented by reference TRBV18 and TRBJ1-1, the full variable domain reads NAGVMQNPRHLVRRRGQEARLRCSPMKGHSHVYWYRQLPEEGLKFMVYLQKENIIDESGMPKERFSAEFPKEGPSILRIQQVVRGDSAAYFCASSPRQGGEAFFGQGTRLTVV.

This clone was counted a single time. V and J are TRBV4-1 and TRBJ2-1; a weak D match, TRBD1 (5 bases). Germline CDR1 reads MGHRA; CDR2 reads YSYEKL. The length of the CDR3 is 15 residues. V lost 1 base and J 4 bases, leaving 11 bases between the germline ends. CDR3 sequence reads: CASSQGQPPYNEQFF. CDR3 coding DNA: TGCGCCAGCAGCCAAGGACAGCCACCATACAATGAGCAGTTCTTC.

The V gene is TRBV9, the J gene TRBJ2-7; D is ambiguous. The V and J ends lost 1 base and 2 bases respectively, with 10 bases between them. This CDR3 contains 14 residues. CDR1 is SGDLS, CDR2 YYNGEE, per germline. In DNA form, the CDR3 reads TGTGCCAGCAGCGTATCGGCGGAGACCTACGAGCAGTACTTC. Protein sequence: CASSVSAETYEQYF. Combining the CDR3 with reference TRBV9 and TRBJ2-7 gives the whole variable domain DSGVTQTPKHLITATGQRVTLRCSPRSGDLSVYWYQQSLDQGLQFLIQYYNGEERAKGNILERFSAQQFPDLHSELNLSSLELGDSALYFCASSVSAETYEQYFGPGTRLTVT.

The chain has TRBV4-1 and TRBJ2-1; 12 bases line up with TRBD2. Germline V gene data show CDR1 as MGHRA and CDR2 as YSYEKL. V lost 1 base to trimming and J lost 4 bases; unmatched junction nucleotides: 5. CDR3 length: 17 residues. DNA for the CDR3: TGCGCCAGCAGCCAAGGCGGGGGGACTAGCGGGTACAATGAGCAGTTCTTC. It yields the protein CASSQGGGTSGYNEQFF.

The V gene is TRBV6-1, the J gene TRBJ2-2; D is undetermined. The CDR3 runs 15 residues. The germline V and J ends were trimmed by 7 bases and 6 bases, with 18 bases remaining between them. Germline CDR1 MNHNS, CDR2 SASEGT. The CDR3 DNA reads as TGTGCCAGCAAGTGGATGGAGAGTAGGGCCGGGGAGCTGTTTTTT. It yields the protein CASKWMESRAGELFF.

This chain uses TRBV30 with TRBJ1-2; D unclear. V was clipped by 4 bases and J by 7 bases, with 13 bases between them. CDR3 length: 12 amino acids. Per the germline V gene, CDR1 is GTSNPN and CDR2 is SVGIG (reference sequence). The CDR3 loop reads CAWKVGSLGYTF. CDR3 DNA sequence: TGTGCCTGGAAGGTAGGGAGTCTTGGCTACACCTTC. Full variable domain (outside the CDR3, taken from reference TRBV30 and TRBJ1-2): SQTIHQWPATLVQPVGSPLSLECTVEGTSNPNLYWYRQAAGRGLQLLFYSVGIGQISSEVPQNLSASRPQDRQFILSSKKLLLSDSGFYLCAWKVGSLGYTFGSGTRLTVV.

The genes are TRBV4-1 and TRBJ2-4; a weak D match, TRBD1 (5 bases). Trimming pared 3 bases from V and 8 bases from J, leaving 20 bases between. CDR1 is MGHRA, CDR2 YSYEKL, per germline. This CDR3 comprises 16 residues. DNA for the CDR3: TGCGCCAGCAGCCAGGGGCCCTCGCAGGGTAAGGACATTCAGTACTTC. Translating gives CASSQGPSQGKDIQYF.

The rearrangement joins TRBV5-1 to TRBJ2-3, with 9 positions matching TRBD2. Germline lookup yields CDR1 SGHRS and CDR2 YFSETQ. V lost 4 bases, J lost 0 bases, and 9 bases stayed unmatched. The CDR3 loop spans 17 amino acids. For the CDR3, the DNA is TGCGCCAGCAGCCTGGAGGCTAGCGGGGTGAGCACAGATACGCAGTATTTT. Translated: CASSLEASGVSTDTQYF. The whole variable domain, remainder taken from reference TRBV5-1 and TRBJ2-3, is KAGVTQTPRYLIKTRGQQVTLSCSPISGHRSVSWYQQTPGQGLQFLFEYFSETQRNKGNFPGRFSGRQFSNSRSEMNVSTLELGDSALYLCASSLEASGVSTDTQYFGPGTRLTVL.

The CDR3 region is CASSGDGTGVYGYTF. In DNA form, the CDR3 reads TGTGCCAGCAGCGGGGACGGGACAGGGGTCTATGGCTACACCTTC. The chain joins TRBV6-6 to TRBJ1-2; TRBD1 aligns across 10 bases. Germline V gene lookup returns CDR1 MNHNY and CDR2 SVGAGI (reference sequence). Trimming cost V 6 bases and J 4 bases; bases outside gene matches: 8. This CDR3 contains 15 residues.

This clone showed up just once. The J gene is TRBJ2-5, the V gene TRBV29-1; the match to TRBD1 covers 7 bases. V gave up 6 bases and J gave up 0 bases; unmatched junction bases: 7. This CDR3 contains 14 residues. Germline loops: CDR1 SQVTM, CDR2 ANQGSEA. CDR3 residues: CSVSRDRHQETQYF. The CDR3, as DNA: TGCAGCGTATCCAGGGACAGACACCAAGAGACCCAGTACTTC. Together with reference TRBV29-1 and TRBJ2-5, the CDR3 gives the full variable domain: SAVISQKPSRDICQRGTSLTIQCQVDSQVTMMFWYRQQPGQSLTLIATANQGSEATYESGFVIDKFPISRPNLTFSTLTVSNMSPEDSSIYLCSVSRDRHQETQYFGPGTRLLVL.

This chain links TRBV27 with TRBJ1-5; D call uncertain. The germline gives CDR1 MNHEY, CDR2 SMNVEV (reference sequence). This CDR3 has 15 amino acids. The V end lost 0 bases, the J end lost 2 bases, and 8 bases lay between the germline ends. CDR3 residues: CASSLSGDGNQPQHF. The CDR3 DNA reads TGTGCCAGCAGTTTATCAGGAGATGGCAATCAGCCCCAGCATTTT.

J is TRBJ2-1 and V is TRBV4-1; weak D call: TRBD1 (7 bases). The V and J ends lost 0 bases and 7 bases respectively, with 13 bases between them. There are 15 residues in the CDR3. Germline V CDR1 and CDR2: MGHRA, YSYEKL. Here the CDR3 reads CASSQDFAGGNEQFF. CDR3 sequence (DNA): TGCGCCAGCAGCCAAGATTTCGCAGGGGGGAATGAGCAGTTCTTC.

The chain links TRBV5-1 to TRBJ2-5; D gene ambiguous. Germline V gives CDR1 SGHRS, CDR2 YFSETQ. CDR3 size: 14 residues. Trimming removed 0 bases at V and 0 bases at J, with 6 bases between. The CDR3 region has the DNA TGCGCCAGCAGCTTGGGTCTCTACCAAGAGACCCAGTACTTC. Residues: CASSLGLYQETQYF.

The chain recombines TRBV5-1 with TRBJ1-2; no firm D call. The length of the CDR3 is 16 residues. The germline V gene has CDR1 SGHRS and CDR2 YFSETQ. V lost 4 bases and J 5 bases, leaving 21 bases between the germline ends. The CDR3: CASSRDGQPNLYGYTF. CDR3 coding DNA: TGCGCCAGCAGCCGAGACGGGCAGCCCAACTTGTATGGCTACACCTTC.

The chain carries TRBV18 and TRBJ2-5; maybe TRBD1 (5 bases). The germline V gene has CDR1 KGHSH and CDR2 LQKENI. The length of the CDR3 is 15 residues. V was clipped by 0 bases and J by 4 bases, with 12 bases between them. The CDR3 here is CASSPPSQGRETQYF. Here the CDR3 DNA reads TGTGCCAGCTCACCACCGTCCCAGGGTCGAGAGACCCAGTACTTC.

Here the CDR3 reads CASSLAGHNQPQHF. CDR3 coding DNA: TGCGCCAGCAGCTTGGCAGGCCACAATCAGCCCCAGCATTTT. The chain has TRBV5-1 and TRBJ1-5; the D is unclear. The V end lost 0 bases, the J end lost 3 bases, and 7 bases lay between the germline ends. CDR3 size: 14 residues. CDR1 is SGHRS, CDR2 YFSETQ, per germline.

The chain combines TRBV7-2 with TRBJ2-2; D unclear. Trimming left V 7 bases short and J 6 bases short, with 12 bases between. The CDR3 runs to 13 residues. Per the germline V gene, CDR1 is SGHTA and CDR2 is FQGNSA. CDR3 residues: CASTIRNAGELFF. The CDR3 DNA reads as TGTGCCAGCACCATCAGAAACGCCGGGGAGCTGTTTTTT.

The chain joins TRBV2 to TRBJ2-3, with D hard to call. From germline, CDR1 is SNHLY and CDR2 FYNNEI. V dropped 3 bases and J dropped 11 bases, with 0 bases sitting between them. The CDR3 has 8 residues. The DNA for the CDR3 is TGTGCCAGCAGTGAGCAGTATTTT. It codes for CASSEQYF.

The CDR3 protein is CASKSGSNTGELFF. The CDR3 DNA is TGCGCCAGCAAGAGCGGGAGTAACACCGGGGAGCTGTTTTTT. The chain recombines TRBV10-2 with TRBJ2-2, with 8 bases matching TRBD2. Per the germline V gene, CDR1 is WSHSY and CDR2 is SAAADI. The CDR3 runs 14 residues. V trimming: 7 bases; J trimming: 2 bases; junction bases outside the gene matches: 3.

The V call is TRBV5-1, the J call TRBJ1-3; TRBD1 is a possible D gene (5 bases). V was clipped by 1 base and J by 4 bases, with 9 bases between them. CDR1 and CDR2 from the germline V gene are SGHRS and YFSETQ. This CDR3 comprises 14 residues. The CDR3 coding sequence is TGCGCCAGCAGCTTGTCAGGGTCCGGAAACACCATATATTTT. Its translation is CASSLSGSGNTIYF.

The chain employs TRBV7-3 and TRBJ2-1; 11 nucleotides agree with TRBD1. V was pared by 5 bases and J by 7 bases, with 7 bases of the junction left unmatched. Germline assignment: CDR1 SGHTA and CDR2 FQGTGA. This CDR3 region has 15 residues. CDR3 in amino acids: CASSTGQGALNEQFF. In nucleotides, the CDR3 is TGTGCCAGCAGCACAGGACAGGGGGCGCTTAATGAGCAGTTCTTC.

V and J are TRBV18 and TRBJ2-3, with 12 bases matching TRBD2. V shed 8 bases and J 4 bases; nucleotides not matched to a gene: 7. The CDR3 contains 15 residues. From germline, CDR1 is KGHSH and CDR2 LQKENI. The CDR3 bases are TGTGCCAGCACGACTAGCGGGAGTCTCCCAGATACGCAGTATTTT. Translation: CASTTSGSLPDTQYF.

The gene calls are TRBV6-1 and TRBJ2-1; tentative D call: TRBD2 (5 bases). Trimming shortened V by 6 bases and J by 3 bases, and 15 bases separated the two germline ends. The CDR3 runs to 15 residues. From germline, CDR1 is MNHNS and CDR2 SASEGT. The CDR3 protein is CASSAGTADYNEQFF. As DNA, the CDR3 is TGTGCCAGCAGCGCGGGTACTGCGGACTACAATGAGCAGTTCTTC.

V is TRBV7-6 and J is TRBJ2-1, with 7 bases that match TRBD2. There are 14 residues in the CDR3. The V gene's germline CDR1 is SGHVS and CDR2 FNYEAQ. After removal of 8 bases from V and 0 bases from J, the junction contained 4 bases not matched to a gene. CDR3 loop: CASSSGNSYNEQFF. CDR3 DNA: TGTGCCAGCTCGAGCGGGAACTCCTACAATGAGCAGTTCTTC.

The DNA for the CDR3 is TGTGCCAGCAGCGTCACAGGGGGGGAGCCCCAGCATTTT. The encoded protein is CASSVTGGEPQHF. The genes are TRBV9 and TRBJ1-5; 8 positions match TRBD1. Germline CDR1 and CDR2: SGDLS and YYNGEE. V was pared by 2 bases and J by 8 bases, with 3 bases of the junction left unmatched. This CDR3 is built from 13 residues.